The 20 T cell receptor beta chains below were found in one sample sequenced in a study of T cells in women clearing cervical HPV infection (dated by TCRdb to about 2018). The method behind the library was the immunoSEQ multiplex PCR assay. TCRdb obtained this table from immuneACCESS and retained in-frame rearrangements with V and J assigned. These tables miss some clones; where compared with another copy, unresolved V genes account for less than half of the shortfall, and the remainder is unexplained. The sample table on file contains over 9,500 clones. The top ten clones comprise 10% of the sample. The sequenced sample was blood buffy coat. The receptors derive from a woman between 18 and 70 years old with a cervical HPV16 infection that either progressed to CIN3+ or cleared (not recorded which).

As concerns this clone: The read terminates 3 residues before the CDR3 end, so the remaining end is supplied by the germline J gene. The chain couples TRBV20-1 to TRBJ2-7; 7 nucleotides match TRBD1. The CDR3 loop spans 14 amino acids. Trimming cost V 5 bases and J 2 bases; bases outside gene matches: 9. Germline CDR1 is DFQATT and CDR2 is SNEGSKA (reference sequence). Partial CDR3 DNA: TGCAGTGCTGATACAGGGGAAGCGGCCTACGAG. This sequence encodes CSADTGEAAYE. The full CDR3 protein is CSADTGEAAYEQYF.

As regards this clone: Read sequence stops 3 residues before the CDR3 end, and the germline J gene provides the missing end. The chain carries TRBV19 and TRBJ2-3, with D possibly matching TRBD2 (6 bases). This CDR3 spans 17 amino acids. V lost 6 bases, J lost 0 bases, and 19 bases lay in between. In germline, CDR1 is LNHDA, CDR2 SQIVND (reference sequence). The CDR3 region is CASRGLGLPTSTDTQYF. The sequenced part of the CDR3 DNA is TGTGCCAGTAGGGGTCTGGGACTTCCGACTAGCACAGATACG.

Its frequency marks this clone as medium-sized. The missing CDR3 end, 3 residues past where the read stops, is filled in from the germline J gene. J is TRBJ2-1 and V is TRBV6-2 or TRBV6-3; D possibly corresponds to TRBD1 (5 bases). Per the germline V gene, CDR1 is MNHEY and CDR2 is SVGEGT. The CDR3 loop spans 11 amino acids. V dropped 10 bases and J dropped 7 bases, with 11 bases sitting between them. Here the CDR3 reads CAMGQGNEQFF. The part of the CDR3 DNA that was read is TGTGCCATGGGGCAGGGAAATGAG.

Notes on this clone: The CDR3 goes on 3 residues after the read ends, and that part is filled in from the germline J gene. The chain has TRBV7-6 and TRBJ2-2; maybe TRBD2 (6 bases). The CDR3 is made up of 15 amino acids. V was trimmed by 5 bases and J by 4 bases, leaving 14 bases between them. Per germline, CDR1 SGHVS and CDR2 FNYEAQ. The CDR3 is CASSPLGGSTGELFF. The part of the CDR3 DNA that was read is TGTGCCAGCAGCCCACTAGGAGGGAGCACCGGGGAG.

This clone counts as medium-sized (0.01 to 0.1%) by frequency. The CDR3: CASSSTGDTYEQYF. Incomplete CDR3 DNA: TGTGCCAGTAGTTCGACAGGGGATACCTACGAG. The chain is built from TRBV19 and TRBJ2-7; TRBD1 matches 8 bases. The read is 3 residues too short to cover the CDR3 end, so that end is filled in from the germline J gene. After removal of 5 bases from V and 2 bases from J, the junction contained 5 bases not matched to a gene. CDR3 size: 14 residues. CDR1 is LNHDA, CDR2 SQIVND, per germline (reference sequence).

Considering frequency, this clone is medium-sized. The read terminates 3 residues before the CDR3 end, so the remaining end is supplied by the germline J gene. The chain combines TRBV2 with TRBJ2-3, with D unresolved. Trimming stripped 4 bases from V and 3 bases from J, with 5 bases between. Germline-derived CDR1 and CDR2 are SNHLY and FYNNEI. The CDR3 has 12 amino acids. The CDR3 reads CASSVSTDTQYF. CDR3 bases read: TGTGCCAGCAGTGTTAGTACAGATACG.

As concerns this clone: Coverage ceases 3 residues before the CDR3 finishes, and the germline J gene fills in the end. This chain uses TRBV29-1 with TRBJ2-7; 9 positions match TRBD2. After removal of 7 bases from V and 3 bases from J, the junction contained 10 bases not matched to a gene. From germline, CDR1 is SQVTM and CDR2 ANQGSEA. This CDR3 has 14 amino acids. The covered CDR3 bases are TGCAGCGCCTCTCCGGGTAGCGGGGGCTACGAG. It translates to CSASPGSGGYE. The complete CDR3 reads CSASPGSGGYEQYF.

As concerns this clone: The read halts 3 residues ahead of the CDR3 end, with the missing end drawn from the germline J gene. The rearrangement joins TRBV6-2 or TRBV6-3 to TRBJ2-3; TRBD2 might be the D (7 bases). The V gene lost 3 bases and the J gene lost 7 bases, with 14 bases spanning the gap. There are 14 residues in the CDR3. Germline V gene sequence: CDR1 MNHEY, CDR2 SVGEGT. CDR3 DNA (partial): TGTGCCAGCAGTTATAGGGGGGGGGCGAATACG. It codes for CASSYRGGANT. The full CDR3 is CASSYRGGANTQYF.

With respect to this clone: The missing CDR3 end, 3 residues past where the read stops, is filled in from the germline J gene. The chain is built from TRBV6-4 and TRBJ2-2; 8 positions match TRBD2. The CDR3 has 15 residues. Trimming removed 0 bases from V and 4 bases from J; junction bases left unmatched: 1. The germline V gene encodes CDR1 MRHNA and CDR2 SNTAGT. The CDR3: CASSDSGTSTGELFF. CDR3 DNA, as far as it was read: TGTGCCAGCAGTGACTCCGGGACTAGCACCGGGGAG.

Points on this clone: The read terminates 3 residues ahead of where the CDR3 ends, so the germline J gene completes it. The chain is built from TRBV7-2 and TRBJ1-5; D not resolved. Trimming left V 2 bases short and J 7 bases short, with 9 bases between. Germline CDR1 is SGHTA and CDR2 is FQGNSA. The CDR3 is 13 residues long. The CDR3 bases that were read are TGTGCCAGCAGCTTAAACAGCGGGCAGCCC. It translates to CASSLNSGQP. The entire CDR3 reads CASSLNSGQPQHF.

Of note for this clone: The missing CDR3 end, 3 residues past where the read stops, is filled in from the germline J gene. The chain carries TRBV11-2 and TRBJ1-2, with no clear D. This CDR3 contains 14 residues. Germline CDR1 SGHAT, CDR2 FQNNGV. Trimming stripped 5 bases from V and 1 base from J, with 11 bases between. CDR3 sequence: CASSPITVNYGYTF. The covered CDR3 bases are TGTGCCAGCAGCCCGATAACAGTTAACTATGGC.

As for this clone: The read comes to an end 3 residues before the CDR3 does, leaving the germline J gene to fill in the end. This rearrangement joins TRBV5-1 to TRBJ1-2; D gene ambiguous. Germline V CDR1 and CDR2: SGHRS, YFSETQ. CDR3 size: 14 residues. Trimming removed 0 bases from V and 6 bases from J, with 12 bases in between. CDR3 DNA, as far as it was read: TGCGCCAGCAGCTTGGGAGGGCAGACGGATGGC. This translates into CASSLGGQTDG. The CDR3 as a whole reads CASSLGGQTDGYTF. Full variable domain (rest looked up from reference TRBV5-1 and TRBJ1-2): KAGVTQTPRYLIKTRGQQVTLSCSPISGHRSVSWYQQTPGQGLQFLFEYFSETQRNKGNFPGRFSGRQFSNSRSEMNVSTLELGDSALYLCASSLGGQTDGYTFGSGTRLTVV.

As to this clone: The missing CDR3 end, 3 residues past where the read stops, is filled in from the germline J gene. J is TRBJ1-2 and V is TRBV5-1; 7 bases match TRBD1. The junction had 5 bases not matched to a gene; V was cut back by 4 bases and J by 5 bases. Germline loops: CDR1 SGHRS, CDR2 YFSETQ. The CDR3 runs 13 residues. The sequenced part of the CDR3 DNA is TGCGCCAGCAGCCCGGGACAGCCGTATGGC. Translated: CASSPGQPYG. The full-length CDR3 reads as CASSPGQPYGYTF.

Remarks on this clone: One end of the junction is discordant with germline, which a read error may explain. The same CDR3 can be traced to other DNA sequences in this sample. The CDR3 region is CASSGQGGGNTIYF. The sequenced part of the CDR3 DNA is TGTGCCAGCTCGGGACAGGGAGGAGGAAACACG. The chain carries TRBV9 and TRBJ1-3; TRBD1 agrees at 9 bases. The CDR3 end is not reached by the read, which stops 3 residues before it; the germline J gene fills it in. Germline V gene sequence: CDR1 SGDLS, CDR2 YYNGEE. The CDR3 contains 14 residues. Variable domain in full (rest from reference TRBV9 and TRBJ1-3): DSGVTQTPKHLITATGQRVTLRCSPRSGDLSVYWYQQSLDQGLQFLIQYYNGEERAKGNILERFSAQQFPDLHSELNLSSLELGDSALYFCASSGQGGGNTIYFGEGSWLTVV.

Concerning this clone itself: The observed sequence ends 3 residues before the CDR3 terminus, with the missing tail filled in from the germline J gene. J is TRBJ1-5 and V is TRBV12-3 or TRBV12-4; 10 bases agree with TRBD1. Trimming removed 0 bases from V and 4 bases from J; junction bases left unmatched: 3. The CDR3 has 16 amino acids. Here the CDR3 reads CASSLARGQGNQPQHF. CDR3 DNA (partial): TGTGCCAGCAGTTTAGCGCGGGGACAGGGGAATCAGCCC.

Points on this clone: The observed sequence ends 3 residues before the CDR3 terminus, with the missing tail filled in from the germline J gene. This chain uses TRBV5-3 with TRBJ2-7, with a possible D match to TRBD1 (5 bases). TRBV5-3 is classed as an ORF, of uncertain function. V dropped 4 bases and J dropped 4 bases, with 24 bases sitting between them. The CDR3 loop spans 17 amino acids. Incomplete CDR3 DNA: TGTGCCAGAAGCCGGGTGGCAGGGCAGCCTTACTCATACGAG. The encoded protein is CARSRVAGQPYSYE. The whole CDR3 is CARSRVAGQPYSYEQYF.

A word on this clone: The read ends 3 residues early relative to the CDR3; the germline J gene fills the gap. The chain is built from TRBV5-4 and TRBJ2-5, with 7 nucleotides matching TRBD1. The CDR3 consists of 13 residues. The trim removed 5 bases at V and 2 bases at J, leaving 3 bases unmatched. The germline gives CDR1 SGHNT, CDR2 YYREEE (reference sequence). Partial CDR3 DNA: TGTGCCAGCAGTGGGGACAGTCAAGAGACC. It codes for CASSGDSQET. From start to end, the CDR3 is CASSGDSQETQYF.

Turning to this clone: The read stops 3 residues short of the end of the CDR3; the missing end is completed from the germline J gene. V gene TRBV18 combines with J gene TRBJ2-3; tentatively, D is TRBD2 (6 bases). Germline V gene data show CDR1 as KGHSH and CDR2 as LQKENI. CDR3 size: 14 residues. The CDR3 sequence: CASSPVTGEETQYF. The CDR3 bases that were read are TGTGCCAGCTCACCAGTCACGGGGGAAGAGACG.

CDR3 amino acids: CSARTTSDNEQFF. The sequenced CDR3 bases are TGCAGTGCTAGAACTACTAGCGACAATGAG. The chain employs TRBV20-1 and TRBJ2-1; 7 bases are a match to TRBD2. The read stops 3 residues short of the end of the CDR3; the missing end is completed from the germline J gene. Losses at the gene ends were 2 bases for V and 5 bases for J; bases not matched to a gene: 3. Germline CDR1 DFQATT, CDR2 SNEGSKA (reference sequence). The CDR3 is made up of 13 amino acids.

Regarding this clone: With the read ending 3 residues before the CDR3 end, the germline J gene is used to fill in that end. The chain combines TRBV6-4 with TRBJ2-1, with 13 bases matching TRBD2. The CDR3 is made up of 15 amino acids. V shed 3 bases and J 6 bases; nucleotides not matched to a gene: 2. The germline V gene has CDR1 MRHNA and CDR2 SNTAGT. The sequenced CDR3 bases are TGTGCCAGCAGTGAACTAGCGGGGGGGGGCAATGAG. As protein: CASSELAGGGNE. The complete CDR3 sequence is CASSELAGGGNEQFF.